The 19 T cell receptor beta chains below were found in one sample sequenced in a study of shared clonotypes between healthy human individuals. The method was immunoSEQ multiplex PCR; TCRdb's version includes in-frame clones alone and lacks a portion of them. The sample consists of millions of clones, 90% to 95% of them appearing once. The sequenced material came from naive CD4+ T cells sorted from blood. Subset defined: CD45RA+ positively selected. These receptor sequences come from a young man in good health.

The CDR3 region is CAMSGQGSYNEQFF. The CDR3 coding sequence is TGTGCCATGAGCGGACAGGGCTCCTACAATGAGCAGTTCTTC. The chain links TRBV10-3 to TRBJ2-1, with 8 positions matching TRBD1. V gave up 9 bases and J gave up 0 bases; unmatched junction bases: 4. Germline CDR1 ENHRY, CDR2 SYGVKD. This CDR3 contains 14 residues.

The CDR3 spells CASSTKTDLIQGDGELFF. The CDR3, as DNA: TGTGCCAGCAGCACAAAAACGGACCTGATACAGGGTGACGGGGAGCTGTTTTTT. The rearrangement links TRBV21-1 to TRBJ2-2; the D call in the table, TRBD1, was not verified against the DNA. TRBV21-1 is a pseudogene. This CDR3 comprises 18 residues.

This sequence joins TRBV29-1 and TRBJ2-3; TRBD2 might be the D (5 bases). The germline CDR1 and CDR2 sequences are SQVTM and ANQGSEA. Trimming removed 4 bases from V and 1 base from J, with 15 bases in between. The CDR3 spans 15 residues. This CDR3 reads CSVAFPGYRTDTQYF. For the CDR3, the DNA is TGCAGCGTTGCATTTCCGGGGTACCGCACAGATACGCAGTATTTT.

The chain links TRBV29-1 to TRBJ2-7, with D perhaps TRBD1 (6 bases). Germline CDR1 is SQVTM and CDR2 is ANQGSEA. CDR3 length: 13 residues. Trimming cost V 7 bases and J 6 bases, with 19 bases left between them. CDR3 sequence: CSAETTGNREQYF. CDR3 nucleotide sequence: TGCAGCGCGGAGACTACAGGGAATCGCGAGCAGTACTTC.

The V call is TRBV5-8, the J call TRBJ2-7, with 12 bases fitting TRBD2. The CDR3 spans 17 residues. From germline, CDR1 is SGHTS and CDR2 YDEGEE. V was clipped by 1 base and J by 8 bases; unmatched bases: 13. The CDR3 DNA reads TGTGCCAGCAGCTTGTGGACTAGCGGGACCCTAGCGGGGCAGCAGTACTTC. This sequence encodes CASSLWTSGTLAGQQYF.

The CDR3 nucleotides read TGTGCCAGTAGTCCGGGGACTAGCGGGAGTGGCTACAATGAGCAGTTCTTC. Protein sequence: CASSPGTSGSGYNEQFF. This chain joins TRBV19 and TRBJ2-1, with TRBD2 identical over 14 bases. Per the germline V gene, CDR1 is LNHDA and CDR2 is SQIVND (reference sequence). Germline trimming cut 5 bases from V and 3 bases from J; bases unmatched to any gene: 6. The CDR3 extends over 17 amino acids.

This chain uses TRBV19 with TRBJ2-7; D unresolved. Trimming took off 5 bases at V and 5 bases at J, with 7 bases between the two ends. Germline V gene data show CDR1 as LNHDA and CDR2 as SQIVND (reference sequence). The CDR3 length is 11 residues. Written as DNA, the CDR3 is TGTGCCAGTAGTTTCGCTAACGAGCAGTACTTC. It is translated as CASSFANEQYF.

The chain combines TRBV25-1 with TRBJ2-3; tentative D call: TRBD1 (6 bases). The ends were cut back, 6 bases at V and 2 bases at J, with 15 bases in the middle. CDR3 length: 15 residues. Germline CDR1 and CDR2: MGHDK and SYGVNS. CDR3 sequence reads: CASRHRASYTDTQYF. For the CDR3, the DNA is TGTGCCAGCAGGCACAGGGCCTCTTACACAGATACGCAGTATTTT.

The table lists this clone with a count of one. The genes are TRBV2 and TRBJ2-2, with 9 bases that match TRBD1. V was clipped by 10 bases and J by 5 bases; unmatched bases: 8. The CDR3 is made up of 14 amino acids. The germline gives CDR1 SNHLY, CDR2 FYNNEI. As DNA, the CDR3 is TGTGCCATCGGACAGGGGATACAGACCGGGGAGCTGTTTTTT. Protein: CAIGQGIQTGELFF. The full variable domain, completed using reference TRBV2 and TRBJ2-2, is EPEVTQTPSHQVTQMGQEVILRCVPISNHLYFYWYRQILGQKVEFLVSFYNNEISEKSEIFDDQFSVERPDGSNFTLKIRSTKLEDSAMYFCAIGQGIQTGELFFGEGSRLTVL.

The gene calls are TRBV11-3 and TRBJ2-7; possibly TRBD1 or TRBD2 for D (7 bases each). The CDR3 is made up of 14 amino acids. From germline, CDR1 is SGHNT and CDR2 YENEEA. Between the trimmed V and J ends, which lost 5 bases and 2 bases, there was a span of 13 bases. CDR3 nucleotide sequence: TGTGCCAGCAGCGCCCAGGGGGGGGCCTACGAGCAGTACTTC. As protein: CASSAQGGAYEQYF.

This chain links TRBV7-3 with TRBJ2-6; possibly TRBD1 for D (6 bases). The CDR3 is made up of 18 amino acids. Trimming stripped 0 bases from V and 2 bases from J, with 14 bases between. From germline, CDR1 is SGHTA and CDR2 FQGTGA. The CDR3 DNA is TGTGCCAGCAGCTTAACGGGTCAGGGGCACACTGGGGCCAACGTCCTGACTTTC. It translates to CASSLTGQGHTGANVLTF.

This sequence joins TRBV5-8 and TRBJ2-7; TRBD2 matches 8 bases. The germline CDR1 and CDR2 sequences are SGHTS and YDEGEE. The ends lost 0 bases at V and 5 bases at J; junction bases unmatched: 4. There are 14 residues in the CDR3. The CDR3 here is CASSLGLATHEQYF. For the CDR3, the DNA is TGTGCCAGCAGCTTGGGACTAGCGACTCACGAGCAGTACTTC.

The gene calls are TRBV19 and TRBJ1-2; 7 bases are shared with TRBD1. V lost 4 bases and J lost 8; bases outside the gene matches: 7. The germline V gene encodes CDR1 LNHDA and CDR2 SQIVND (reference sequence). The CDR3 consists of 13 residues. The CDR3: CASSSGQDQGYTF. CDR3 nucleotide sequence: TGTGCCAGTAGTAGCGGACAGGATCAAGGCTACACCTTC.

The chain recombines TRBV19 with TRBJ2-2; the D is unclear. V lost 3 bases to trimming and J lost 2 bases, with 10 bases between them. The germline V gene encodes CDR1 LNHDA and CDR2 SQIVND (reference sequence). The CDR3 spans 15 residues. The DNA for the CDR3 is TGTGCCAGTAGTATGGCCAGGCTCAACACCGGGGAGCTGTTTTTT. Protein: CASSMARLNTGELFF. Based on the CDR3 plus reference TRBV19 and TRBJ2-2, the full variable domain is DGGITQSPKYLFRKEGQNVTLSCEQNLNHDAMYWYRQDPGQGLRLIYYSQIVNDFQKGDIAEGYSVSREKKESFPLTVTSAQKNPTAFYLCASSMARLNTGELFFGEGSRLTVL.

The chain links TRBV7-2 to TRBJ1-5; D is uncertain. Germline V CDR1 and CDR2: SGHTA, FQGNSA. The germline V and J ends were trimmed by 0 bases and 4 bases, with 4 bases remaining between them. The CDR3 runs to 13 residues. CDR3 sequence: CASSLARNQPQHF. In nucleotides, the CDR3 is TGTGCCAGCAGCTTAGCGAGGAATCAGCCCCAGCATTTT.

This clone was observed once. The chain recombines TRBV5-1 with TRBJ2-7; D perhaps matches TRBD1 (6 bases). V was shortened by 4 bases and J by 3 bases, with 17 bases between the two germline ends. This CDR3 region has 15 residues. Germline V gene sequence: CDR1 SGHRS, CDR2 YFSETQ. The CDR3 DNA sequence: TGCGCCAGCAGCCGTGGTGGTGCAGGGGACTACGAGCAGTACTTC. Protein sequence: CASSRGGAGDYEQYF.

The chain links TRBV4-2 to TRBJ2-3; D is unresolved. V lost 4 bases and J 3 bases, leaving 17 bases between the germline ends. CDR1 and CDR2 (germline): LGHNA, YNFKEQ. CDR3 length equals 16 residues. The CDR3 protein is CASSPARLGLTDTQYF. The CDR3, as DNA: TGTGCCAGCAGCCCCGCCCGGTTAGGTCTGACAGATACGCAGTATTTT.

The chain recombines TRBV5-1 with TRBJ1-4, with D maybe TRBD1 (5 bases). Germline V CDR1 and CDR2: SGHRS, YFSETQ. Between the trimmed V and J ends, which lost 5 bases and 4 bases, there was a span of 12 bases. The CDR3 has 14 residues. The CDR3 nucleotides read TGCGCCAGCAGACCGGACACCAATAATGAAAAACTGTTTTTT. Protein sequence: CASRPDTNNEKLFF.

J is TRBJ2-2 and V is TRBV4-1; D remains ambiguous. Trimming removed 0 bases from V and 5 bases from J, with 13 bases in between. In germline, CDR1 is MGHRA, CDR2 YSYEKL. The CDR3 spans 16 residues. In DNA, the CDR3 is TGCGCCAGCAGCCAAGATTTGGCTTTTAGTACCGGGGAGCTGTTTTTT. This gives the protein CASSQDLAFSTGELFF.